This note documents a single T cell receptor beta chain sequence. This entry is derived from a study of OX40 agonist ivuxolimab in advanced cancers. The V gene lost 5 bases and the J gene lost 2 bases, with 6 bases spanning the gap. The CDR3 length is 12 residues. Per germline, CDR1 MNHEY and CDR2 SVGAGI. Some clones are missing from TCRdb's copy, which holds only in-frame ones; the method was immunoSEQ multiplex PCR. Of roughly 76,000 clones in the sample, around 86% were seen once. The V gene is TRBV6-5, the J gene TRBJ2-5; a possible D gene is TRBD1 (6 bases). Sequenced material: CD4+ or CD8+ T cells sorted from blood, taken in a trial of the OX40 agonist ivuxolimab. The receptor was isolated from an adult with an advanced solid tumor such as melanoma, head and neck, liver or kidney cancer. The CDR3 loop is CASSGQQETQYF. For the CDR3, the DNA is TGTGCCAGCAGTGGACAGCAAGAGACCCAGTACTTC.